This entry lists 15 T cell receptor beta chains sequenced from one sample in a study of T cell repertoires in cytomegalovirus infection. One entry per CDR3 protein, called by TCRdb with MiXCR from the reads. The repertoire holds more than 400,000 distinct CDR3 sequences, with about 30% as singletons. Material: PBMCs. These receptors originate from a human donor in good health (CMV status not recorded). Some clones in this sample may be carry-over from other donors' samples.

The chain joins TRBV20-1 to TRBJ2-1, with TRBD2 matching over 12 bases. This CDR3 is built from 17 residues. Germline V gene sequence: CDR1 DFQATT, CDR2 SNEGSKA (reference sequence). The junction had 6 bases not matched to a gene; V was cut back by 1 base and J by 2 bases. The chain's CDR3 is CSARGTGLAGPYNEQFF. The CDR3 DNA follows: TGCAGTGCTAGAGGGACGGGACTAGCGGGCCCCTACAATGAGCAGTTCTTC.

The chain couples TRBV14 to TRBJ2-2, with 7 nucleotides matching TRBD1. J lost 1 base, V lost 6 bases, and 5 bases had no gene match. Germline CDR1 SGHDN, CDR2 FVKESK. CDR3 size: 15 residues. The CDR3 loop is CASSRDSWNTGELFF. CDR3 coding DNA: TGTGCCAGCAGTCGGGACAGTTGGAACACCGGGGAGCTGTTTTTT.

This chain uses TRBV4-1 with TRBJ1-1, with D perhaps matching TRBD1 (5 bases). The CDR3 consists of 17 residues. With 1 base removed from V and 4 bases from J, the gap between germline ends came to 19 bases. CDR1 and CDR2 from the germline V gene are MGHRA and YSYEKL. DNA for the CDR3: TGCGCCAGCAGCCAAGGAGAGAAAGGGTGGGGCGCCACTGAAGCTTTCTTT. Its protein product is CASSQGEKGWGATEAFF.

In its sample, this clonotype was seen a few times. An end of the junction differs from the germline gene, which may be a read error. The rearrangement links TRBV7-7 to TRBJ2-3; D perhaps matches TRBD2 (6 bases). CDR3 length: 13 residues. Germline-derived CDR1 and CDR2 are SSHAT and FNYEAQ (reference sequence). CDR3 amino acids: CASSTRLADTQYF. The CDR3 bases are TGTGCTAGCAGCACTAGACTAGCAGATACGCAGTATTTT.

The chain couples TRBV5-1 to TRBJ2-2; the match to TRBD2 covers 8 bases. This CDR3 has 15 residues. Trimming at V came to 4 bases and at J to 3 bases, leaving 5 bases not matched to a gene. Germline loops: CDR1 SGHRS, CDR2 YFSETQ. The DNA of the CDR3 is TGCGCCAGCAGCCCGTGGCGGGGGGACACCGGGGAGCTGTTTTTT. Amino acid sequence: CASSPWRGDTGELFF.

This clonotype was seen ten or more times. This chain connects TRBV7-2 to TRBJ2-1, with 8 bases lining up with TRBD2. CDR3 length: 15 residues. V shed 1 base and J 3 bases; nucleotides not matched to a gene: 2. The V gene's germline CDR1 is SGHTA and CDR2 FQGNSA. In DNA form, the CDR3 reads TGTGCCAGCAGCTTAGACAGCGGGAGCTACAATGAGCAGTTCTTC. This codes for CASSLDSGSYNEQFF. The variable domain in full, with the rest retrieved from reference TRBV7-2 and TRBJ2-1, is GAGVSQSPSNKVTEKGKDVELRCDPISGHTALYWYRQSLGQGLEFLIYFQGNSAPDKSGLPSDRFSAERTGGSVSTLTIQRTQQEDSAVYLCASSLDSGSYNEQFFGPGTRLTVL.

This clonotype has only a few counts. J is TRBJ1-1 and V is TRBV11-2, with D perhaps matching TRBD1 (6 bases). CDR3 length: 16 residues. The V end lost 3 bases, the J end lost 1 base, and 15 bases lay between the germline ends. Germline CDR1 is SGHAT and CDR2 is FQNNGV. The CDR3: CASSFPPGGRNTEAFF. CDR3 nucleotides: TGTGCCAGCAGCTTCCCTCCTGGGGGCCGGAACACTGAAGCTTTCTTT.

The table lists this clonotype with many counts. V is TRBV7-2 and J is TRBJ2-3; D uncertain. The CDR3 covers 15 residues. V lost 5 bases and J lost 0, with 12 bases in between. From germline, CDR1 is SGHTA and CDR2 FQGNSA. CDR3 in DNA: TGTGCCAGCAGCCGGATTCCGACTAGCACAGATACGCAGTATTTT. Translating gives CASSRIPTSTDTQYF.

This chain connects TRBV19 to TRBJ2-3, with D perhaps matching TRBD1 (5 bases). CDR3 size: 15 residues. Trimming shortened V by 5 bases and J by 5 bases, and 17 bases separated the two germline ends. CDR1 LNHDA and CDR2 SQIVND come from the germline V gene (reference sequence). CDR3 DNA: TGTGCCAGTAGTCTTCGGGTCAGGGCAGGAGATACGCAGTATTTT. Its protein product is CASSLRVRAGDTQYF. The full variable domain, completed using reference TRBV19 and TRBJ2-3, is DGGITQSPKYLFRKEGQNVTLSCEQNLNHDAMYWYRQDPGQGLRLIYYSQIVNDFQKGDIAEGYSVSREKKESFPLTVTSAQKNPTAFYLCASSLRVRAGDTQYFGPGTRLTVL.

This clonotype has a handful of counts. The chain is built from TRBV20-1 and TRBJ1-5; TRBD1 is a possible D gene (5 bases). V shed 5 bases and J shed 14 bases, with 16 bases lying between them. This CDR3 spans 11 amino acids. Germline values: CDR1 DFQATT, CDR2 SNEGSKA (reference sequence). The CDR3 here is CSAGQGSPEHF. The CDR3 DNA reads as TGCAGTGCTGGTCAGGGATCTCCCGAGCATTTT.

This clonotype appeared many times. This chain links TRBV12-3 or TRBV12-4 with TRBJ1-4; D might be TRBD1 (5 bases). The CDR3 is 16 residues long. V gave up 6 bases and J gave up 0 bases, with 14 bases separating them. CDR3 DNA sequence: TGTGCCAGCAGCCCTTATCAGGGTGCAACTAATGAAAAACTGTTTTTT. This sequence encodes CASSPYQGATNEKLFF.

DNA for the CDR3: TGTGCCAGCACCCCCCCGGGGGTCGAGACCCAGTACTTC. Protein sequence: CASTPPGVETQYF. V is TRBV25-1 and J is TRBJ2-5, with D maybe TRBD2 (6 bases). The germline CDR1 and CDR2 sequences are MGHDK and SYGVNS. Trimming stripped 7 bases from V and 5 bases from J, with 14 bases between. This CDR3 comprises 13 residues.

This clonotype was seen a handful of times. This chain links TRBV19 with TRBJ1-2, with unresolved D. The CDR3 extends over 13 amino acids. Trimming cost V 5 bases and J 1 base, with 8 bases left between them. Germline values: CDR1 LNHDA, CDR2 SQIVND (reference sequence). The CDR3 nucleotides read TGTGCCAGTAGTTATAACGATAACTATGGCTACACCTTC. Amino acids: CASSYNDNYGYTF.

The chain employs TRBV2 and TRBJ2-7, with D possibly TRBD2 on 6 matching bases. The V gene lost 4 bases and the J gene lost 0 bases, with 13 bases spanning the gap. Germline-derived CDR1 and CDR2 are SNHLY and FYNNEI. This CDR3 has 15 amino acids. CDR3 loop: CASSVELASSYEQYF. The CDR3 DNA sequence: TGTGCCAGCAGTGTGGAGCTAGCGTCCTCCTACGAGCAGTACTTC. The full variable domain, with the rest looked up from reference TRBV2 and TRBJ2-7, is EPEVTQTPSHQVTQMGQEVILRCVPISNHLYFYWYRQILGQKVEFLVSFYNNEISEKSEIFDDQFSVERPDGSNFTLKIRSTKLEDSAMYFCASSVELASSYEQYFGPGTRLTVT.

This clonotype turned up a few times. The chain joins TRBV7-2 to TRBJ2-5; 9 positions match TRBD2. Germline values: CDR1 SGHTA, CDR2 FQGNSA. V shed 1 base and J 2 bases; nucleotides not matched to a gene: 5. The CDR3 runs 16 residues. In DNA, the CDR3 is TGTGCCAGCAGCTTAGTACCTAGCGGGACGCAAGAGACCCAGTACTTC. This codes for CASSLVPSGTQETQYF.